The 15 T cell receptor beta chains below come from one sample, sequenced in a study of control samples from healthy donors and cancer patients. Assay used: immunoSEQ multiplex PCR; TCRdb lists only in-frame clones, some missing. The data hold over 150,000 clones, with approximately 95% observed a single time. Sequencing used blood. These receptor sequences come from a man younger than 30 in good health.

This clone was observed a handful of times. The gene calls are TRBV7-2 and TRBJ2-7, with D hard to call. Trimming pared 1 base from V and 0 bases from J, leaving 10 bases between. The CDR3 extends over 15 amino acids. The germline gives CDR1 SGHTA, CDR2 FQGNSA. CDR3 sequence reads: CASSLGSYFSYEQYF. The CDR3 coding sequence is TGTGCCAGCAGCTTAGGTTCTTACTTCTCCTACGAGCAGTACTTC. The variable domain in full, with the rest retrieved from reference TRBV7-2 and TRBJ2-7, is GAGVSQSPSNKVTEKGKDVELRCDPISGHTALYWYRQSLGQGLEFLIYFQGNSAPDKSGLPSDRFSAERTGGSVSTLTIQRTQQEDSAVYLCASSLGSYFSYEQYFGPGTRLTVT.

The V gene is TRBV6-1, the J gene TRBJ2-1; no reliable D call. Germline V gives CDR1 MNHNS, CDR2 SASEGT. This CDR3 has 12 amino acids. V lost 4 bases to trimming and J lost 8 bases, with 9 bases between them. In nucleotides, the CDR3 is TGTGCCAGCAGTGCAGCATGGGATGAGCAGTTCTTC. It is translated as CASSAAWDEQFF.

V usage is TRBV2 and J usage is TRBJ1-3, with D unclear. The CDR3 totals 14 residues. The V end was cut by 3 bases, the J end by 2 bases, with 8 bases between. Per the germline V gene, CDR1 is SNHLY and CDR2 is FYNNEI. The CDR3 reads CASSEKRTGNTIYF. In nucleotides, the CDR3 is TGTGCCAGCAGTGAGAAAAGGACTGGAAACACCATATATTTT.

The chain employs TRBV15 and TRBJ1-5; D is uncertain. V lost 3 bases and J 2 bases, leaving 11 bases between the germline ends. Germline CDR1 and CDR2: LNHNV and YYDKDF (reference sequence). This CDR3 is 15 amino acids long. CDR3 in amino acids: CATSSFDTGNQPQHF. CDR3 bases: TGTGCCACCAGCAGTTTCGACACCGGCAATCAGCCCCAGCATTTT.

The V call is TRBV19, the J call TRBJ2-1; 11 bases agree with TRBD2. The germline gives CDR1 LNHDA, CDR2 SQIVND (reference sequence). After removal of 3 bases from V and 5 bases from J, the junction contained 6 bases not matched to a gene. This CDR3 is 16 amino acids long. CDR3 nucleotides: TGTGCCAGTAGTATGATAGCGGGGGGGCCACACAATGAGCAGTTCTTC. This codes for CASSMIAGGPHNEQFF.

The V gene is TRBV9, the J gene TRBJ1-4; TRBD1 might be the D (5 bases). The germline V gene has CDR1 SGDLS and CDR2 YYNGEE. The V and J ends lost 7 bases and 8 bases respectively, with 9 bases between them. This CDR3 has 11 residues. CDR3 in DNA: TGTGCCAGCGGACAAAGAGAAAAACTGTTTTTT. This encodes CASGQREKLFF.

The chain links TRBV30 to TRBJ2-1, with a tentative D call TRBD2 (5 bases). Germline V lookup: CDR1 GTSNPN, CDR2 SVGIG (reference sequence). This CDR3 has 14 amino acids. The V end lost 4 bases, the J end lost 0 bases, and 10 bases lay between the germline ends. Written as DNA, the CDR3 is TGTGCCTGGATGAGGGAAAGCTCCTACAATGAGCAGTTCTTC. It is translated as CAWMRESSYNEQFF.

V and J are TRBV30 and TRBJ2-5; the D gene is possibly TRBD2 (5 bases). The V end was cut by 0 bases, the J end by 4 bases, with 12 bases between. This CDR3 contains 14 residues. CDR1 GTSNPN and CDR2 SVGIG come from the germline V gene (reference sequence). The CDR3 region is CAWSVRSGGETQYF. Written as DNA, the CDR3 is TGTGCCTGGAGTGTACGTTCAGGAGGAGAGACCCAGTACTTC.

The chain carries TRBV3-1 (or the pseudogene TRBV3-2) and TRBJ1-2; D possibly corresponds to TRBD1 (5 bases). Germline lookup yields CDR1 LGHDT and CDR2 YNNKEL (reference sequence). Trimming pared 1 base from V and 5 bases from J, leaving 17 bases between. This CDR3 spans 16 amino acids. The CDR3 DNA is TGTGCCAGCAGCCAAGCCATTTATGGGGGGGATTATGGCTACACCTTC. Protein: CASSQAIYGGDYGYTF.

The genes are TRBV2 and TRBJ2-2, with D perhaps assigned TRBD1 or TRBD2 (5 bases each). V was clipped by 7 bases and J by 0 bases, with 12 bases between them. There are 15 residues in the CDR3. The germline gives CDR1 SNHLY, CDR2 FYNNEI. The CDR3 nucleotides are TGTGCCAGCACCCGAGGGGTAGCGAACACCGGGGAGCTGTTTTTT. This sequence encodes CASTRGVANTGELFF.

This sequence joins TRBV6-5 and TRBJ2-5, with a weak D call TRBD2 (6 bases). Germline CDR1 MNHEY, CDR2 SVGAGI. This CDR3 is 14 amino acids long. The V and J ends lost 5 bases and 1 base respectively, with 11 bases between them. The CDR3 loop is CASSPGLSQETQYF. The CDR3 coding sequence is TGTGCCAGCAGTCCCGGACTATCCCAAGAGACCCAGTACTTC.

The chain recombines TRBV2 with TRBJ2-3; a possible D gene is TRBD2 (5 bases). CDR1 SNHLY and CDR2 FYNNEI come from the germline V gene. Trimming took off 5 bases at V and 2 bases at J, with 8 bases between the two ends. The CDR3 is made up of 13 amino acids. In DNA, the CDR3 is TGTGCCAGCAGTCCGGACTTCACAGATACGCAGTATTTT. It is translated as CASSPDFTDTQYF.

The chain is built from TRBV14 and TRBJ1-1, with D perhaps matching TRBD1 (6 bases). Germline assignment: CDR1 SGHDN and CDR2 FVKESK. The CDR3 runs 16 residues. The V gene lost 3 bases and the J gene lost 3 bases, with 17 bases spanning the gap. The CDR3 sequence is CASSHRTGGGDTEAFF. In DNA, the CDR3 is TGTGCCAGCAGCCACCGAACGGGGGGCGGCGACACTGAAGCTTTCTTT.

The J gene is TRBJ1-1, the V gene TRBV14; D not resolved. Germline CDR1 is SGHDN and CDR2 is FVKESK. V was trimmed by 4 bases and J by 3 bases, leaving 15 bases between them. There are 15 residues in the CDR3. The CDR3 DNA reads as TGTGCCAGCAGCCCTCTCGGGCCAACCCACACTGAAGCTTTCTTT. This codes for CASSPLGPTHTEAFF.

This clone was found a few times. This chain uses TRBV2 with TRBJ1-5; 8 bases are a match to TRBD1. Germline values: CDR1 SNHLY, CDR2 FYNNEI. The CDR3 consists of 14 residues. V shed 6 bases, J shed 9 bases, and the junction held 10 bases outside the gene matches. As DNA, the CDR3 is TGTGCCAGCAGAATGGACAGGGCCGGTCGGCCCCAGCATTTT. The encoded protein is CASRMDRAGRPQHF.